These 24 T cell receptor beta chains came from one sample sequenced in a study of blood T cells in healthy people across ages. The second PCR ran roughly 6 to 11 cycles with a sample-barcoded 5' primer and J-beta primers. TCRdb fed the 5' RACE reads into MiXCR, producing one record per CDR3 protein. In the table there are some 930,000 distinct CDR3 sequences, 25% to 30% of which are singletons. This sample also appeared in a second study, on T cells of mothers and their children.

The source material was blood. Receptors were obtained from a woman between 40 and 50 years old in good health.

Ten or more counts support this clonotype. The chain is built from TRBV7-2 and TRBJ2-7; D not resolved. This CDR3 has 11 residues. Trimming shortened V by 5 bases and J by 4 bases, and 6 bases separated the two germline ends. Germline V gene data show CDR1 as SGHTA and CDR2 as FQGNSA. This CDR3 is CASSTVYEQYF. The CDR3 coding sequence is TGTGCCAGCAGCACAGTATACGAGCAGTACTTC.

The chain couples TRBV7-2 to TRBJ1-3; D is uncertain. CDR3 length: 16 amino acids. Trimming removed 0 bases at V and 2 bases at J, with 11 bases between. In germline, CDR1 is SGHTA, CDR2 FQGNSA. CDR3 protein: CASSLASSFTGNTIYF. The CDR3 nucleotides read TGTGCCAGCAGCTTAGCGTCGTCATTTACTGGAAACACCATATATTTT.

This clonotype was counted at least ten times. V gene TRBV3-1 combines with J gene TRBJ2-5, with TRBD2 matching over 10 bases. CDR3 length equals 17 residues. Germline values: CDR1 LGHDT, CDR2 YNNKEL (reference sequence). Germline trimming cut 4 bases from V and 1 base from J; bases unmatched to any gene: 9. The CDR3 protein is CASSLVFTSGAQETQYF. The CDR3 DNA is TGTGCCAGCAGCCTCGTGTTCACTAGCGGGGCCCAAGAGACCCAGTACTTC.

This chain links TRBV6-2 or TRBV6-3 with TRBJ2-7; 9 nucleotides line up with TRBD1. Germline V gene lookup returns CDR1 MNHEY and CDR2 SVGEGT. Losses at the gene ends were 5 bases for V and 1 base for J; bases not matched to a gene: 9. The CDR3 runs 16 residues. The CDR3 reads CASSLQGAVISYEQYF. CDR3 sequence (DNA): TGTGCCAGCAGTCTACAGGGGGCCGTAATATCCTACGAGCAGTACTTC.

The V call is TRBV27, the J call TRBJ2-2; D is unclear. Germline V gene data show CDR1 as MNHEY and CDR2 as SMNVEV (reference sequence). V was cut by 7 bases and J by 1 base, with 13 bases left in between. The CDR3 loop spans 15 amino acids. CDR3: CASIGQPMNTGELFF. The CDR3 DNA sequence: TGTGCCAGCATAGGGCAACCAATGAACACCGGGGAGCTGTTTTTT.

This clonotype was counted between two and nine times. The chain links TRBV27 to TRBJ2-7; D possibly corresponds to TRBD1 (6 bases). The CDR3 is 15 amino acids. V lost 6 bases, J lost 3 bases, and 18 bases lay in between. Germline V gene lookup returns CDR1 MNHEY and CDR2 SMNVEV (reference sequence). The chain's CDR3 is CASRSPLQGCYEQYF. The DNA for the CDR3 is TGTGCCAGCAGAAGCCCTCTACAGGGTTGCTACGAGCAGTACTTC.

The chain employs TRBV7-2 and TRBJ2-1, with a weak D call TRBD2 (5 bases). Germline V lookup: CDR1 SGHTA, CDR2 FQGNSA. The CDR3 covers 13 residues. The germline V and J ends were trimmed by 6 bases and 0 bases, with 6 bases remaining between them. The CDR3 region is CASRRASYNEQFF. The CDR3 DNA reads TGTGCCAGCAGGAGGGCCTCCTACAATGAGCAGTTCTTC.

This clonotype was observed a handful of times. The chain recombines TRBV4-1 with TRBJ2-1; unclear D gene. Germline CDR1 reads MGHRA; CDR2 reads YSYEKL. The CDR3 is 14 amino acids. Trimming cost V 4 bases and J 7 bases, with 14 bases left between them. The CDR3 sequence: CASSPTYKQNEQFF. CDR3 nucleotide sequence: TGCGCCAGCAGCCCGACTTATAAACAGAATGAGCAGTTCTTC.

This chain joins TRBV7-2 and TRBJ2-3, with 7 bases fitting TRBD1. This CDR3 has 17 amino acids. Per the germline V gene, CDR1 is SGHTA and CDR2 is FQGNSA. The V segment lost 1 base and the J segment 2 bases; nucleotides outside the gene matches: 9. DNA for the CDR3: TGTGCCAGCAGCTTAGAGCCCAGGGGGTCGTTCACAGATACGCAGTATTTT. It translates to CASSLEPRGSFTDTQYF.

The table lists this clonotype with many counts. The J gene is TRBJ2-7, the V gene TRBV29-1; the match to TRBD1 covers 9 bases. V was clipped by 3 bases and J by 5 bases; unmatched bases: 5. CDR1 is SQVTM and CDR2 is ANQGSEA in the germline V gene. CDR3 length: 13 residues. This CDR3 is CSVETGGGNEQYF. CDR3 in DNA: TGCAGCGTTGAGACAGGGGGGGGTAACGAGCAGTACTTC.

Concerning this clonotype itself: A much larger clone differs from this one at a single base, so this may be a read error. The CDR3 region is CAGIMSAGGETQYF. CDR3 DNA sequence: TGTGCCGGCATTATGTCGGCAGGGGGGGAGACCCAGTACTTC. J is TRBJ2-5 and V is TRBV2; TRBD1 is a possible D gene (7 bases). The V gene lost 11 bases and the J gene lost 5 bases, with 21 bases spanning the gap. The germline V gene has CDR1 SNHLY and CDR2 FYNNEI. This CDR3 is 14 amino acids long. Together with reference TRBV2 and TRBJ2-5, the CDR3 gives the full variable domain: EPEVTQTPSHQVTQMGQEVILRCVPISNHLYFYWYRQILGQKVEFLVSFYNNEISEKSEIFDDQFSVERPDGSNFTLKIRSTKLEDSAMYFCAGIMSAGGETQYFGPGTRLLVL.

The sample holds a few counts of this clonotype. The chain uses TRBV11-1 and TRBJ2-6, with D possibly being TRBD1 or TRBD2 (5 bases each). This CDR3 comprises 21 residues. Germline V gene data show CDR1 as SGHAT and CDR2 as FQDESV (reference sequence). Trimming cost V 2 bases and J 1 base, with 24 bases left between them. In nucleotides, the CDR3 is TGTGCCAGCAGCTTACTAGGGATGGGGCAGCGGATCCAATCTGGGGCCAACGTCCTGACTTTC. It codes for CASSLLGMGQRIQSGANVLTF.

This clonotype came up a few times. The chain carries TRBV20-1 and TRBJ1-2; maybe TRBD1 (5 bases). CDR1 is DFQATT, CDR2 SNEGSKA, per germline (reference sequence). With 4 bases removed from V and 2 bases from J, the gap between germline ends came to 11 bases. The CDR3 loop spans 13 amino acids. CDR3 sequence (DNA): TGCAGTGCTAATGACGGGGGGAACTATGGCTACACCTTC. Translated, it gives CSANDGGNYGYTF.

This clonotype showed up just a few times. This may be a read error: a much more frequent sequence differs by one nucleotide. The chain joins TRBV7-7 to TRBJ2-7; no clear D. CDR3 size: 15 residues. The germline V gene has CDR1 SSHAT and CDR2 FNYEAQ (reference sequence). The CDR3 DNA sequence: TGTGCTAGCAGCTTAGGGCCGGAATCGGGCTACGAGCAGTACTTC. Amino acid sequence: CASSLGPESGYEQYF.

The chain combines TRBV5-1 with TRBJ2-6; maybe TRBD2 (5 bases). V lost 0 bases and J 7 bases, leaving 11 bases between the germline ends. Germline V gene data show CDR1 as SGHRS and CDR2 as YFSETQ. The CDR3 runs to 15 residues. Written as DNA, the CDR3 is TGCGCCAGCAGCTTGGATTGGGCGGGTGCCAACGTCCTGACTTTC. Its translation is CASSLDWAGANVLTF. The full variable domain, in which reference TRBV5-1 and TRBJ2-6 provide the parts outside the CDR3, is KAGVTQTPRYLIKTRGQQVTLSCSPISGHRSVSWYQQTPGQGLQFLFEYFSETQRNKGNFPGRFSGRQFSNSRSEMNVSTLELGDSALYLCASSLDWAGANVLTFGAGSRLTVL.

A single count supports this clonotype. The J gene is TRBJ1-1, the V gene TRBV15; the D gene is possibly TRBD1 (5 bases). The CDR3 is made up of 14 amino acids. The V gene lost 0 bases and the J gene lost 5 bases, with 10 bases spanning the gap. Germline V lookup: CDR1 LNHNV, CDR2 YYDKDF (reference sequence). As DNA, the CDR3 is TGTGCCACCAGCAGAGATAGATGGGGGACTGAAGCTTTCTTT. Its translation: CATSRDRWGTEAFF. The entire variable domain, with the rest obtained from reference TRBV15 and TRBJ1-1, is as follows: DAMVIQNPRYQVTQFGKPVTLSCSQTLNHNVMYWYQQKSSQAPKLLFHYYDKDFNNEADTPDNFQSRRPNTSFCFLDIRSPGLGDTAMYLCATSRDRWGTEAFFGQGTRLTVV.

The chain employs TRBV28 and TRBJ1-5; a weak D match, TRBD1 (6 bases). The germline V and J ends were trimmed by 10 bases and 6 bases, with 19 bases remaining between them. Per the germline V gene, CDR1 is MDHEN and CDR2 is SYDVKM. The CDR3 sequence is 14 residues long. The CDR3 loop is CATLKQGPTQPQHF. The CDR3 DNA is TGTGCCACCCTCAAACAGGGACCGACTCAGCCCCAGCATTTT.

This chain joins TRBV5-5 and TRBJ1-1, with D tentatively TRBD1 (6 bases). The CDR3 sequence is 16 residues long. V was trimmed by 0 bases and J by 0 bases, leaving 12 bases between them. Per the germline V gene, CDR1 is SGHKS and CDR2 is YYEKEE (reference sequence). CDR3 loop: CASSLGGGTLNTEAFF. The CDR3 DNA reads TGTGCCAGCAGCTTGGGGGGGGGGACATTGAACACTGAAGCTTTCTTT.

This chain connects TRBV30 to TRBJ1-2, with D hard to call. Trimming shortened V by 0 bases and J by 4 bases, and 15 bases separated the two germline ends. CDR3 length: 15 amino acids. The germline CDR1 and CDR2 sequences are GTSNPN and SVGIG (reference sequence). CDR3 sequence reads: CAWSVGGSQVYGYTF. CDR3 nucleotide sequence: TGTGCCTGGAGTGTAGGAGGGTCGCAGGTCTATGGCTACACCTTC.

This chain links TRBV5-1 with TRBJ2-5; TRBD1 is a possible D gene (7 bases). The J call may be in error: the DNA end matches TRBJ2-7 better. CDR1 and CDR2 from the germline V gene are SGHRS and YFSETQ. The CDR3 spans 16 residues. The CDR3 spells CASSLAGGTVAYEQYF. DNA for the CDR3: TGCGCCAGCAGCTTGGCCGGCGGGACAGTGGCATACGAGCAGTACTTC.

The V and J genes are TRBV7-3 and TRBJ2-3; either TRBD1 or TRBD2 may supply D (5 bases each). CDR3 length equals 15 residues. Germline-derived CDR1 and CDR2 are SGHTA and FQGTGA. V dropped 6 bases and J dropped 2 bases, with 15 bases sitting between them. CDR3 loop: CASRLGGFSTDTQYF. DNA of the CDR3: TGTGCCAGCAGACTTGGGGGTTTCTCCACAGATACGCAGTATTTT.

This clonotype was observed many times. J is TRBJ2-5 and V is TRBV11-2; the D gene could be TRBD1 or TRBD2 (7 bases each). The germline V and J ends were trimmed by 5 bases and 0 bases, with 22 bases remaining between them. The CDR3 extends over 18 amino acids. Germline V gives CDR1 SGHAT, CDR2 FQNNGV. CDR3 in amino acids: CASSHTAGGGQYQETQYF. The DNA of the CDR3 is TGTGCCAGCAGCCATACCGCCGGCGGGGGACAGTACCAAGAGACCCAGTACTTC.

Of note for this clonotype: Being one base from a much bigger clone, this may be a read error. The V and J genes are TRBV20-1 and TRBJ2-5; 8 nucleotides match TRBD2. The CDR3 is made up of 11 amino acids. V gave up 5 bases and J gave up 12 bases; unmatched junction bases: 8. The germline CDR1 and CDR2 sequences are DFQATT and SNEGSKA (reference sequence). CDR3 residues: CSAPMAGGKYF. CDR3 coding DNA: TGCAGTGCTCCCATGGCGGGGGGCAAGTACTTC.

The chain uses TRBV3-1 and TRBJ2-4, with D possibly being TRBD1 or TRBD2 (5 bases each). The better agreement between TRBJ2-7 and the DNA end casts doubt on the J call. Germline CDR1 reads LGHDT; CDR2 reads YNNKEL (reference sequence). The CDR3 consists of 15 residues. CDR3 sequence reads: CASSQVEAGTSEQYF. The CDR3 bases are TGTGCCAGCAGCCAAGTCGAGGCAGGGACCTCCGAGCAGTACTTC.